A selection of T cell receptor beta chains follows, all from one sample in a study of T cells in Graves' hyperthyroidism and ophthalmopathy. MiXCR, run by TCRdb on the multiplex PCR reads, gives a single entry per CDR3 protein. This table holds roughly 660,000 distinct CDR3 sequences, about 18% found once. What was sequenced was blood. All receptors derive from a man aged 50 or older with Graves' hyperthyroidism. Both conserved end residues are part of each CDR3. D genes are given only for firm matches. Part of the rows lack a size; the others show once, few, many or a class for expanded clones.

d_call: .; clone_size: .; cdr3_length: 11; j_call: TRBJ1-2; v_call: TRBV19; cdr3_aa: CASYQPYGYTF; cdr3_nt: TGTGCCAGTTACCAGCCCTATGGCTACACCTTC
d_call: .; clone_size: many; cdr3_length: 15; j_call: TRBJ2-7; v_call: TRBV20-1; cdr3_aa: CSASEAARYTYEQYF; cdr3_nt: TGCAGTGCTAGTGAGGCGGCCAGATACACCTACGAGCAGTACTTC
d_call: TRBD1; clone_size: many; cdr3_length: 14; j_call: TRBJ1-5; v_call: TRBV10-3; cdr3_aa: CAISEDRANQPQHF; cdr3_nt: TGTGCCATCAGTGAGGACAGGGCCAATCAGCCCCAGCATTTT
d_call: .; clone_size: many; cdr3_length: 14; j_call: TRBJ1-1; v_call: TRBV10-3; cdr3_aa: CAISDYREAAEAFF; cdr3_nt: TGTGCCATCAGTGATTACAGGGAGGCCGCTGAAGCTTTCTTT
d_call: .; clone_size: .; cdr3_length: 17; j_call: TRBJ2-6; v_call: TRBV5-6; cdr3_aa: CASNQEGQGSGANVLTF; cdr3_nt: TGTGCCAGCAACCAAGAGGGGCAGGGGTCTGGGGCCAACGTCCTGACTTTC
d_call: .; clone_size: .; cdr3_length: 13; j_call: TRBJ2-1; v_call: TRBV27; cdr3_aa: CASRPISYNEQFF; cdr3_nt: TGTGCCAGCAGGCCAATCTCCTACAATGAGCAGTTCTTC
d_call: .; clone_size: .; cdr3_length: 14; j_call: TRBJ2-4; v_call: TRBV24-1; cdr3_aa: CATSHRTVKNIQYF; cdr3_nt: TGTGCCACCAGCCATAGGACAGTGAAAAACATTCAGTACTTC
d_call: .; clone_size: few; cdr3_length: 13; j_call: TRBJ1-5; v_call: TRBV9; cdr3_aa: CASSVGAGSPQHF; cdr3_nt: TGTGCCAGCAGCGTAGGGGCGGGGTCGCCCCAGCATTTT
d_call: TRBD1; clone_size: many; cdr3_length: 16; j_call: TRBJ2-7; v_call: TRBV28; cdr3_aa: CASSPGQGPLSYEQYF; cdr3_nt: TGTGCCAGCAGCCCGGGACAGGGCCCTTTATCCTACGAGCAGTACTTC
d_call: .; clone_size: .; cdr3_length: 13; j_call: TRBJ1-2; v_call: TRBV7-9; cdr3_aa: CASSSGSGYGYTF; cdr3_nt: TGTGCCAGCAGTTCAGGAAGTGGCTATGGCTACACCTTC
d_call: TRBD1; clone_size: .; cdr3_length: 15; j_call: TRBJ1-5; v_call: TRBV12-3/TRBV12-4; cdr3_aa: CASSFPPGGHQPQHF; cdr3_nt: TGTGCCAGCAGTTTCCCTCCAGGGGGCCATCAGCCCCAGCATTTT
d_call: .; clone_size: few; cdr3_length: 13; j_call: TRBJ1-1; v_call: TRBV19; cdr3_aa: CASSINLGTEAFF; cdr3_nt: TGTGCCAGTAGTATAAATCTGGGCACTGAAGCTTTCTTT
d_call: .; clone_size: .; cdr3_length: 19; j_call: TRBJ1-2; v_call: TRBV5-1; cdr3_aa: CASSPRAPERGTTNYGYTF; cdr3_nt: TGCGCCAGCAGCCCCCGGGCTCCGGAAAGAGGAACTACTAACTATGGCTACACCTTC
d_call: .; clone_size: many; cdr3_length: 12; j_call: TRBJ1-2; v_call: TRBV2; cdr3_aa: CASLRDTHGYTF; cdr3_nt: TGTGCCAGCCTTCGGGACACCCATGGCTACACCTTC
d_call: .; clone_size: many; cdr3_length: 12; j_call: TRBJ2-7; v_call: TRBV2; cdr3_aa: CASRPDSNEQYF; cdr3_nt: TGTGCCAGCAGACCGGACAGCAACGAGCAGTACTTC
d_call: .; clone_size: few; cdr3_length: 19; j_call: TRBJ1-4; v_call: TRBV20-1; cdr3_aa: CSASVPGHRTFATNEKLFF; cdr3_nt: TGCAGTGCTAGCGTTCCGGGACACCGTACTTTTGCAACTAATGAAAAACTGTTTTTT
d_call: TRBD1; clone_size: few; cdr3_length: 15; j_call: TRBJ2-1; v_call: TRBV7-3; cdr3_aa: CASSSSGQGVGEQFF; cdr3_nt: TGTGCCAGCAGCTCGTCGGGACAGGGCGTGGGTGAGCAGTTCTTC
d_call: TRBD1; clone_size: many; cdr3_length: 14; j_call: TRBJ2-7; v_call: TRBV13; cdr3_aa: CASSRRDSDYEQYF; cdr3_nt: TGTGCCAGCAGCCGAAGGGACAGCGACTACGAGCAGTACTTC
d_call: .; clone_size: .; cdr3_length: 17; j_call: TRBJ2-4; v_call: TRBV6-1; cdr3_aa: CASTPEGRGLAKNIQYF; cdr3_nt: TGTGCCAGCACCCCCGAAGGGCGGGGATTAGCCAAAAACATTCAGTACTTC
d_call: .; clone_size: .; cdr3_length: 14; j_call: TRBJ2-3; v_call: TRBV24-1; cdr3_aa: CATSDFGLSDTQYF; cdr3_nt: TGTGCCACCAGTGATTTCGGACTTTCAGATACGCAGTATTTT
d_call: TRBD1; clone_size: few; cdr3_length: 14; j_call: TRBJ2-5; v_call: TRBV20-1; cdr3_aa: CSAVEDRVMETQYF; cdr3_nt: TGCAGTGCAGTCGAAGACAGGGTGATGGAGACCCAGTACTTC
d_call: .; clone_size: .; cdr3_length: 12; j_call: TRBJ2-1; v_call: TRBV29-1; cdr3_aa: CSVEGSYNEQFF; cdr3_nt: TGCAGCGTTGAGGGCAGTTACAATGAGCAGTTCTTC
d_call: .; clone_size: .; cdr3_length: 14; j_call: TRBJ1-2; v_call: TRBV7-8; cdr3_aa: CASTVGFSSSGYTF; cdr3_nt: TGTGCCAGCACGGTCGGTTTTTCATCCAGCGGCTACACCTTC
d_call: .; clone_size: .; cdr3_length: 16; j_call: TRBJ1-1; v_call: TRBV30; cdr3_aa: CAWSESGRPESTEAFF; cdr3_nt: TGTGCCTGGAGCGAATCGGGACGCCCTGAGTCCACTGAAGCTTTCTTT